One and the same sample provided the 2 T cell receptor beta chains below, sequenced in a study of T-cell reconstitution after alpha-beta-depleted transplantation in children listed by TCRdb under 2016. The library was built by means of PCR. Data came from an Illumina HiSeq 2500. To normalize quantification of the TCRbeta repertoire, the TCR libraries were built with molecular barcoding that relied on unique molecular identifiers. TCRdb reran the public reads through fastp at Q25 and MiXCR, keeping productive beta chains. Rows are unified per CDR3 protein, each entry keeping the most common DNA and genes. This sample holds 150,000 to 250,000 distinct CDR3 sequences; just over 14% were observed only once. The ten top clones hold roughly an eighth of the sample. This specimen consisted of PBMCs from the stem cell graft donor, obtained from the stem cell graft. These receptors all come from a human donor who donated a stem cell graft to a child with acute lymphoblastic leukemia.

This clonotype was counted many times. The chain has TRBV11-2 and TRBJ2-1; 9 bases are a match to TRBD1. The V segment lost 3 bases and the J segment 5 bases; nucleotides outside the gene matches: 2. The germline gives CDR1 SGHAT, CDR2 FQNNGV. This CDR3 has 14 amino acids. The CDR3 nucleotides read TGTGCCAGCAGCTTCCGGGACAGGGACAATGAGCAGTTCTTC. Translating gives CASSFRDRDNEQFF.

This clonotype was seen ten or more times. J is TRBJ1-2 and V is TRBV6-1; 9 bases line up with TRBD1. This CDR3 has 14 amino acids. V lost 6 bases, J lost 2 bases, and 4 bases stayed unmatched. CDR1 and CDR2 from the germline V gene are MNHNS and SASEGT. The CDR3 loop reads CASSRGQGNYGYTF. CDR3 DNA: TGTGCCAGCAGCCGAGGACAGGGGAACTATGGCTACACCTTC.